This TCR beta chain was recovered during a study of a mutant IDH1 vaccine in newly diagnosed glioma. Whole-study context: Vaccinations were initiated 4-6 weeks following radiotherapy alone, or were given together with temozolomide cycles. Therapy received beforehand was radiotherapy, temozolomide, or both, with most patients given both.

The germline V gene has CDR1 MGHRA and CDR2 YSYEKL. This CDR3 contains 13 residues. The V and J ends lost 0 bases and 4 bases respectively, with 6 bases between them. Here immunoSEQ multiplex PCR was the method, and the copy in TCRdb shows in-frame clones only, minus some. The sample carries about 34,000 clones, about 87% recorded once. Regarding this clone: Its antigen is not known.

Described time point: week 47, end of study. Each dose of the vaccine consisted of 300 ug of mutant IDH1 20-mer peptide, with topical imiquimod. The sequencing used PBMCs, collected from a glioma patient whose treatment included an IDH1 peptide vaccine. The rearrangement joins TRBV4-1 to TRBJ1-1; D is unresolved. This TCR was recovered from a woman in her twenties or thirties with glioma. In nucleotides, the CDR3 is TGCGCCAGCAGCCAAGACAGAGGCACTGAAGCTTTCTTT. Translating it yields CASSQDRGTEAFF.